This entry concerns a single T cell receptor (beta chain). Its antigen is as yet unknown. The entry originates in a study of cytomegalovirus exposure and HLA in healthy donors. Study summary: The 120 validation repertoires were produced on the same platform as the roughly 660 repertoires of the first cohort. This was reported in a later analysis. General study findings and limits: A classifier reportedly called cytomegalovirus status with high sensitivity and specificity. In vitro, three CMV-associated chains proved specific for CMV antigens. Cytomegalovirus-associated TCR beta chains were listed, numbering 150 to 200.

Assay used: immunoSEQ multiplex PCR; TCRdb lists only in-frame clones, some missing. Among fewer than 120,000 clones, approximately 89% were seen once, and the ten largest hold under 2%. CDR1 and CDR2 from the germline V gene are SGHNT and YYREEE (reference sequence). There are 14 residues in the CDR3. V lost 5 bases, J lost 8 bases, and 8 bases stayed unmatched. Input material: PBMCs. The gene calls are TRBV5-4 and TRBJ1-4, with 8 bases matching TRBD1. The TCR was taken from a woman aged 18-35 years in good health and CMV-seronegative. CDR3 sequence: CASSTDRGNEKLFF. The CDR3, as DNA: TGTGCCAGCAGTACTGACAGGGGCAACGAAAAACTGTTTTTT.